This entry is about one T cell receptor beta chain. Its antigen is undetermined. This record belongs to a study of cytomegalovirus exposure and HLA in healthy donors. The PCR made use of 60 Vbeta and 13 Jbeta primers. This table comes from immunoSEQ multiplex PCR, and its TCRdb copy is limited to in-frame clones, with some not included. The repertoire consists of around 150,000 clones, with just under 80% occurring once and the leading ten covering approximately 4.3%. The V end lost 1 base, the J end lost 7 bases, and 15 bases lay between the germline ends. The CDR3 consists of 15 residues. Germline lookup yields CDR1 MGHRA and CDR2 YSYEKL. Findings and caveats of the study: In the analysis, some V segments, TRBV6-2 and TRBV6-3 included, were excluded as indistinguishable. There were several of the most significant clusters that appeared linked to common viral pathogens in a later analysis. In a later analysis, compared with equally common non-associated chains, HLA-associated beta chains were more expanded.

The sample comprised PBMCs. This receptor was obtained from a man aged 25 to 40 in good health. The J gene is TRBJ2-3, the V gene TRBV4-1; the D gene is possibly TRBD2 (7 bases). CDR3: CASSQARGALNTQYF. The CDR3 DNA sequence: TGCGCCAGCAGCCAAGCCCGGGGGGCGCTGAATACGCAGTATTTT.